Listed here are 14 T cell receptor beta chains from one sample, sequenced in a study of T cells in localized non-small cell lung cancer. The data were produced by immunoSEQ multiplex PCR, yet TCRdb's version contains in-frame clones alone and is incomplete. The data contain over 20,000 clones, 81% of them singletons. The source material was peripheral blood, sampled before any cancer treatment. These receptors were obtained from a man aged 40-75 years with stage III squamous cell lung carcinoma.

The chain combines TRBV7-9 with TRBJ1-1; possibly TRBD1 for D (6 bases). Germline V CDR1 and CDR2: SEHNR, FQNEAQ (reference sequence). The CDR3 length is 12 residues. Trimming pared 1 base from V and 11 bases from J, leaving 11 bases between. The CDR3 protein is CASSLGPTGAFF. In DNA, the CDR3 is TGTGCCAGCAGCTTAGGGCCGACAGGTGCTTTCTTT.

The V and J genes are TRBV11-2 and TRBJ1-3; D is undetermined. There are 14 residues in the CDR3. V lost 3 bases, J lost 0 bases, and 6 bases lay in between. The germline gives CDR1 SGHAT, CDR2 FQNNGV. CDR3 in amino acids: CASSFASSGNTIYF. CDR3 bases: TGTGCCAGCAGCTTCGCTAGCTCTGGAAACACCATATATTTT.

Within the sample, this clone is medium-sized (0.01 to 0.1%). Here the CDR3 reads CASSVGDEQYF. The CDR3 DNA follows: TGCGCCAGCAGTGTAGGGGACGAGCAGTACTTC. The V and J genes are TRBV10-2 and TRBJ2-7; a weak D match, TRBD1 (5 bases). Germline values: CDR1 WSHSY, CDR2 SAAADI. This CDR3 spans 11 amino acids. The V and J ends lost 4 bases and 5 bases respectively, with 6 bases between them.

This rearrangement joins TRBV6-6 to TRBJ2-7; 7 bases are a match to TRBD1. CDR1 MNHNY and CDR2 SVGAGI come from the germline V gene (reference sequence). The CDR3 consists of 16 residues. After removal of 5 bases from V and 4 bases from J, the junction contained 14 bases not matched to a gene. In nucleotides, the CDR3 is TGTGCCAGCAGTCGCGACCCTGACAGGGTGGAATACGAGCAGTACGTC. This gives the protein CASSRDPDRVEYEQYV.

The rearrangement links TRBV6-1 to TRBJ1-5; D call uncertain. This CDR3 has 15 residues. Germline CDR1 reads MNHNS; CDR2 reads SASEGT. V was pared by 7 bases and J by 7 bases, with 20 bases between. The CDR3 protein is CASNDAAWSYQPQHF. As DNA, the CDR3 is TGTGCCAGCAATGACGCAGCCTGGTCATACCAGCCCCAGCATTTT.

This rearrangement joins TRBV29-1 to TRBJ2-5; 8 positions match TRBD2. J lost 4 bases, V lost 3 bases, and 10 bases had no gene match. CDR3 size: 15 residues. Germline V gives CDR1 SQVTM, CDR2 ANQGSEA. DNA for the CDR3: TGCAGCGTTGAGCGGGGGGCCTCCTGGGGAGAGACCCAGTACTTC. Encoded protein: CSVERGASWGETQYF.

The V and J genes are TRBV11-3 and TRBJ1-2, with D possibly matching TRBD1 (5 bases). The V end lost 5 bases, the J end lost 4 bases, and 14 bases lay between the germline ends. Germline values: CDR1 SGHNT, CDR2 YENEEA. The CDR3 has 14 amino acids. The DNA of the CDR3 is TGTGCCAGCAGCCCCTGGGGGGGGAGCTATGGCTACACCTTC. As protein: CASSPWGGSYGYTF.

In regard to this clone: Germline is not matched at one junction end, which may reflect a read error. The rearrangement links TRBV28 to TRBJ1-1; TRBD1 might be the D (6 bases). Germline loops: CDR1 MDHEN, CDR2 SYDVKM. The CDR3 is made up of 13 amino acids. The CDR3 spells CASRGQLNTEAFF. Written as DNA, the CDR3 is TGTGCGAGCAGGGGCCAGCTGAACACTGAAGCTTTCTTT. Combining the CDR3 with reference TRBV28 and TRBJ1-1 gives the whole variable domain DVKVTQSSRYLVKRTGEKVFLECVQDMDHENMFWYRQDPGLGLRLIYFSYDVKMKEKGDIPEGYSVSREKKERFSLILESASTNQTSMYLCASRGQLNTEAFFGQGTRLTVV.

The CDR3 DNA reads as TGTGCCAGCTCCCCCAGCACAGATACGCAGTATTTT. It translates to CASSPSTDTQYF. V gene TRBV6-5 combines with J gene TRBJ2-3; unclear D gene. The V end lost 8 bases, the J end lost 0 bases, and 6 bases lay between the germline ends. CDR1 is MNHEY and CDR2 is SVGAGI in the germline V gene. The CDR3 loop spans 12 amino acids.

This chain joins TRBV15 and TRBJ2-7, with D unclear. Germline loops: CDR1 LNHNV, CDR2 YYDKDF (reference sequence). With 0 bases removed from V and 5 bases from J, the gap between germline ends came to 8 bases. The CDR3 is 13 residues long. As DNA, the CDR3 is TGTGCCACCAGCAGAGATTTCCAGCACGAGCAGTACGTC. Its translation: CATSRDFQHEQYV.

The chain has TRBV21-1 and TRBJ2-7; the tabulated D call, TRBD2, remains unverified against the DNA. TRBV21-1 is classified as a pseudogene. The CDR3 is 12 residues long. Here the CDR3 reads CASPLEGYEQYF. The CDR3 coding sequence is TGTGCCAGCCCCCTGGAGGGCTACGAGCAGTACTTC.

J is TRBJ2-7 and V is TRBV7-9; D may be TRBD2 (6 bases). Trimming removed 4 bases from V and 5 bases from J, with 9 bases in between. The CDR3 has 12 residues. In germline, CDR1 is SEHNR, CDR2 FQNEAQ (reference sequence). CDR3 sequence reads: CASSSPGDEQYF. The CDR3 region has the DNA TGTGCCAGCAGCTCCCCGGGGGACGAGCAGTACTTC.

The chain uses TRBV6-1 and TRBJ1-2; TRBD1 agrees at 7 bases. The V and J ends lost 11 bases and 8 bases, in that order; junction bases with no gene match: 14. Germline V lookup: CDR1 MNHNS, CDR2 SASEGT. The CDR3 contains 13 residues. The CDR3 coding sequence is TGTGCCGGCGACGATCAGGGACAGAAAGGCTACACCTTC. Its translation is CAGDDQGQKGYTF.

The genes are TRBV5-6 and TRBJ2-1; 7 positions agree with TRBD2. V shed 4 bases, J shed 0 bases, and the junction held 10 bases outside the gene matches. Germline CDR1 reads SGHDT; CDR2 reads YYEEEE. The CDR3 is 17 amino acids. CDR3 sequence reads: CASSQPSGASSYNEQFF. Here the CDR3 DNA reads TGTGCCAGCAGCCAACCCAGCGGGGCCAGCTCCTACAATGAGCAGTTCTTC.